The 13 T cell receptor beta chains reported below all come from one sample, sequenced in a study of cytotoxic CD8 clonotypes in ibrutinib-treated CLL. TCRdb's table, derived via immunoSEQ multiplex PCR, lists solely in-frame clones and lacks some. The sample lists approximately 130,000 clones; 84% were seen once. This specimen consisted of PBMCs, obtained after 24 months of ibrutinib treatment. These receptors all come from a human donor with chronic lymphocytic leukemia.

The gene calls are TRBV9 and TRBJ2-7; 10 bases agree with TRBD2. Germline assignment: CDR1 SGDLS and CDR2 YYNGEE. The CDR3 runs to 17 residues. Trimming removed 4 bases from V and 0 bases from J; junction bases left unmatched: 10. CDR3 DNA: TGTGCCAGCAGCCCCCGGGATGGGACTAGCGCCTCCTACGAGCAGTACTTC. Protein product: CASSPRDGTSASYEQYF.

The chain links TRBV5-6 to TRBJ2-1, with D maybe TRBD2 (6 bases). This CDR3 region has 16 residues. V was pared by 0 bases and J by 0 bases, with 10 bases between. CDR1 SGHDT and CDR2 YYEEEE come from the germline V gene. The CDR3 reads CASSLVGGSSYNEQFF. The CDR3 nucleotides read TGTGCCAGCAGCTTGGTGGGGGGTAGCTCCTACAATGAGCAGTTCTTC.

The gene calls are TRBV29-1 and TRBJ2-3; TRBD2 aligns across 9 bases. The V gene end was trimmed by 4 bases and the J gene end by 2 bases; junction bases not matched to a gene: 10. The CDR3 sequence is 16 residues long. Per germline, CDR1 SQVTM and CDR2 ANQGSEA. CDR3 bases: TGCAGCGTTGTAGAAGCGGGGGGCCGTCACACAGATACGCAGTATTTT. Protein: CSVVEAGGRHTDTQYF.

This rearrangement joins TRBV5-1 to TRBJ1-2, with a weak D call TRBD1 (5 bases). V shed 0 bases and J shed 8 bases, with 11 bases lying between them. The CDR3 is 13 amino acids. Germline CDR1 reads SGHRS; CDR2 reads YFSETQ. CDR3 residues: CASSLEGAFGYTF. The DNA for the CDR3 is TGCGCCAGCAGCTTGGAAGGGGCTTTCGGCTACACCTTC.

The chain recombines TRBV4-1 with TRBJ2-1; 9 nucleotides match TRBD2. V gave up 1 base and J gave up 4 bases; unmatched junction bases: 5. The germline CDR1 and CDR2 sequences are MGHRA and YSYEKL. The CDR3 is 16 residues long. CDR3 bases: TGCGCCAGCAGCCAAGGAAGAGCGGGGGGTTACAATGAGCAGTTCTTC. It is translated as CASSQGRAGGYNEQFF.

The genes are TRBV27 and TRBJ1-5; D perhaps matches TRBD1 (5 bases). The V and J ends lost 5 bases and 6 bases respectively, with 14 bases between them. The CDR3 extends over 14 amino acids. CDR1 and CDR2 from the germline V gene are MNHEY and SMNVEV (reference sequence). DNA for the CDR3: TGTGCCAGCAGTGAAGGACAAGCCCTTCAGCCCCAGCATTTT. This gives the protein CASSEGQALQPQHF.

CDR3 sequence (DNA): TGTGCCAGCCCGGGACAGGGGAACACCGGGGAGCTGTTTTTT. It yields the protein CASPGQGNTGELFF. This chain joins TRBV30 and TRBJ2-2, with 9 bases lining up with TRBD1. Germline V gene sequence: CDR1 GTSNPN, CDR2 SVGIG (reference sequence). The CDR3 length is 14 residues. V shed 8 bases and J 1 base; nucleotides not matched to a gene: 5.

The rearrangement joins TRBV5-4 to TRBJ1-1, with D unclear. Looked up from germline, CDR1 is SGHNT and CDR2 is YYREEE (reference sequence). The CDR3 totals 13 residues. V lost 1 base and J 3 bases, leaving 7 bases between the germline ends. CDR3 DNA sequence: TGTGCCAGCAGCTTGAACCTCGACACTGAAGCTTTCTTT. Its protein is CASSLNLDTEAFF.

This clone was observed once. J is TRBJ2-7 and V is TRBV5-4, with unresolved D. From germline, CDR1 is SGHNT and CDR2 YYREEE (reference sequence). The CDR3 sequence is 13 residues long. The V and J ends lost 1 base and 3 bases respectively, with 8 bases between them. CDR3 protein: CASSLSTVYEQYF. Here the CDR3 DNA reads TGTGCCAGCAGCTTGTCGACGGTCTACGAGCAGTACTTC.

This chain joins TRBV27 and TRBJ1-5; the match to TRBD1 covers 9 bases. CDR3 length: 16 amino acids. Germline V gives CDR1 MNHEY, CDR2 SMNVEV (reference sequence). Trimming cost V 5 bases and J 4 bases; bases outside gene matches: 9. CDR3: CASSPGTGHINQPQHF. The CDR3 coding sequence is TGTGCCAGCAGTCCGGGGACAGGGCACATTAATCAGCCCCAGCATTTT.

The chain carries TRBV5-1 and TRBJ1-4, with 9 bases fitting TRBD1. CDR1 and CDR2 (germline): SGHRS, YFSETQ. The CDR3 spans 15 residues. V shed 4 bases, J shed 7 bases, and the junction held 8 bases outside the gene matches. The CDR3 DNA sequence: TGCGCCAGCAGCCCCCAGGGACAGGGTAGTGAAAAACTGTTTTTT. It yields the protein CASSPQGQGSEKLFF. The variable domain in full, completed from reference TRBV5-1 and TRBJ1-4, reads KAGVTQTPRYLIKTRGQQVTLSCSPISGHRSVSWYQQTPGQGLQFLFEYFSETQRNKGNFPGRFSGRQFSNSRSEMNVSTLELGDSALYLCASSPQGQGSEKLFFGSGTQLSVL.

This chain uses TRBV5-4 with TRBJ2-3; D is uncertain. The CDR3 is made up of 15 amino acids. The V end was cut by 3 bases, the J end by 0 bases, with 11 bases between. CDR1 SGHNT and CDR2 YYREEE come from the germline V gene (reference sequence). The CDR3 nucleotides read TGTGCCAGCAGCTCGCCCGCAGCTAGCACAGATACGCAGTATTTT. It yields the protein CASSSPAASTDTQYF. Based on the CDR3 plus reference TRBV5-4 and TRBJ2-3, the full variable domain is ETGVTQSPTHLIKTRGQQVTLRCSSQSGHNTVSWYQQALGQGPQFIFQYYREEENGRGNFPPRFSGLQFPNYSSELNVNALELDDSALYLCASSSPAASTDTQYFGPGTRLTVL.

The genes are TRBV10-3 and TRBJ1-6; 9 nucleotides align to TRBD1. CDR1 and CDR2 from the germline V gene are ENHRY and SYGVKD. The CDR3 has 14 residues. The V segment lost 6 bases and the J segment 10 bases; nucleotides outside the gene matches: 7. Here the CDR3 DNA reads TGTGCCATCAGCCGGGACAGGGAAAAGTCACCCCTCCACTTT. It encodes CAISRDREKSPLHF.